This entry describes one T cell receptor beta chain. Its antigen remains unidentified. Treatment: roughly 18 received Ad26.COV2.S at low or high dose, single or two shots; a few received placebo; per-sample allocation not given. Following the first vaccine or placebo injection, samples were taken on day 63. Boston provided a donor who was an adult aged 18-55 years. V shed 2 bases, J shed 2 bases, and the junction held 2 bases outside the gene matches. The CDR3 consists of 15 residues. Germline loops: CDR1 SGHDT, CDR2 YYEEEE. The protocol was immunoSEQ multiplex PCR, while the TCRdb copy is restricted to in-frame clones and leaves out a portion. The data contain about 420,000 clones, around nine tenths of them singletons. These data belong to a study of Ad26.COV2.S vaccination and SARS-CoV-2 variants. Turning to the study itself: A COV1001 Ad26.COV2.S trial-arm participant provided the sample.

Study outcomes and limitations: Vaccine recipients posted higher spike-specific TCR breadth than their placebo counterparts.

The chain carries TRBV5-6 and TRBJ2-3; 10 positions agree with TRBD2. The receptor's source is a person aged 18-60 years who received the Ad26.COV2.S COVID-19 vaccine or a placebo. The sample here was peripheral blood, taken in a trial of Ad26.COV2.S vaccine versus placebo. This chain's CDR3 is CASSLAGGTTDTQYF. The CDR3, as DNA: TGTGCCAGCAGCTTAGCGGGGGGGACCACAGATACGCAGTATTTT.